The clone carrying this TCR beta chain was counted between two and nine times. The sample is drawn from a study of response to subunit inactivated influenza vaccine. Germline V gives CDR1 LGHNA, CDR2 YSLEER. V lost 0 bases, J lost 2 bases, and 11 bases lay in between. This CDR3 has 15 residues. TCRdb fed the RT-PCR reads into MiXCR, producing one record per CDR3 protein. In the table there are approximately 310,000 distinct CDR3 sequences, 20% to 25% of which are singletons. The V and J genes are TRBV4-3 and TRBJ2-7; tentatively, D is TRBD1 (6 bases). This specimen was PBMCs from blood, taken around 22 months after vaccination. This receptor was identified in a man aged 50-75 years who received an inactivated influenza vaccine. The DNA of the CDR3 is TGCGCCAGCAGCCAAGATAGACAGGCCACCTACGAGCAGTACTTC. It encodes CASSQDRQATYEQYF.